The 24 T cell receptor beta chains presented below share a single source sample, sequenced in a study of PD-1 blockade in classical Hodgkin lymphoma. Each patient experienced a relapse that followed autologous stem cell transplantation, and brentuximab vedotin exposure varied. Repertoires were generated with immunoSEQ multiplex PCR, while TCRdb's copy carries only in-frame clones and drops some. There are some 40,000 clones in the sample; 60% to 85% occur only once, and approximately 11% lies in the top ten. The specimen was peripheral blood mononuclear cells (PBMCs), collected at baseline. The origin of the receptors is a human donor with classical Hodgkin lymphoma.

The chain is built from TRBV18 and TRBJ2-7; unclear D gene. Trimming stripped 3 bases from V and 0 bases from J, with 12 bases between. Germline-derived CDR1 and CDR2 are KGHSH and LQKENI. The CDR3 consists of 15 residues. CDR3 in amino acids: CASSPYAASSYEQYF. In DNA form, the CDR3 reads TGTGCCAGCTCACCTTATGCCGCAAGCTCCTACGAGCAGTACTTC.

This chain joins TRBV7-8 and TRBJ1-5; 7 nucleotides agree with TRBD1. V was clipped by 1 base and J by 4 bases; unmatched bases: 7. Germline V CDR1 and CDR2: SGHVS, FQNEAQ. This CDR3 contains 16 residues. CDR3 sequence reads: CASSLGANRGNQPQHF. Written as DNA, the CDR3 is TGTGCCAGCAGCTTAGGGGCGAACAGGGGTAATCAGCCCCAGCATTTT.

This clone has just a few counts. The chain uses TRBV5-5 and TRBJ2-7, with D possibly matching TRBD1 (6 bases). With 2 bases removed from V and 3 bases from J, the gap between germline ends came to 15 bases. The CDR3 has 15 residues. The germline V gene encodes CDR1 SGHKS and CDR2 YYEKEE (reference sequence). The CDR3 spells CASSLGTSAYYEQYF. CDR3 in DNA: TGTGCCAGCAGCTTAGGGACATCGGCATACTACGAGCAGTACTTC.

V is TRBV11-2 and J is TRBJ2-1, with 9 bases aligning to TRBD2. V trimming: 3 bases; J trimming: 4 bases; junction bases outside the gene matches: 1. The germline V gene encodes CDR1 SGHAT and CDR2 FQNNGV. The CDR3 sequence is 14 residues long. The CDR3 DNA sequence: TGTGCCAGCAGCTTGGGACTAGCTTACAATGAGCAGTTCTTC. This gives the protein CASSLGLAYNEQFF.

The V call is TRBV27, the J call TRBJ1-1, with D possibly matching TRBD1 (5 bases). The germline gives CDR1 MNHEY, CDR2 SMNVEV (reference sequence). CDR3 length: 15 residues. Trimming took 2 bases from V and 4 from J, leaving 14 bases between them. Here the CDR3 DNA reads TGTGCCAGCAGTTTAAGTCTGGGGAGGGGCACTGAAGCTTTCTTT. It translates to CASSLSLGRGTEAFF.

This sequence joins TRBV29-1 and TRBJ2-7; 10 nucleotides align to TRBD1. The germline V gene has CDR1 SQVTM and CDR2 ANQGSEA. CDR3 length: 13 amino acids. With V trimmed by 4 bases and J by 5 bases, 5 bases remained unmatched. The CDR3 DNA reads as TGCAGCGTTGCGGGGACAGGGGACCACGAGCAGTACTTC. Its protein product is CSVAGTGDHEQYF.

This clone was observed a handful of times. V is TRBV4-3 and J is TRBJ2-1; TRBD2 matches 8 bases. CDR1 and CDR2 (germline): LGHNA, YSLEER. With V trimmed by 0 bases and J by 6 bases, 13 bases remained unmatched. The CDR3 extends over 18 amino acids. The CDR3 loop reads CASSQDFSPSGPGNEQFF. CDR3 in DNA: TGCGCCAGCAGCCAAGATTTCTCCCCTAGCGGGCCGGGCAATGAGCAGTTCTTC.

The genes are TRBV5-1 and TRBJ2-5; D is uncertain. This CDR3 contains 13 residues. The germline V gene encodes CDR1 SGHRS and CDR2 YFSETQ. V was shortened by 3 bases and J by 4 bases, with 10 bases between the two germline ends. The CDR3 region has the DNA TGCGCCAGCAGCTGGGATACCCGAGAGACCCAGTACTTC. It specifies CASSWDTRETQYF.

The chain links TRBV4-3 to TRBJ1-2; D is unresolved. Germline assignment: CDR1 LGHNA and CDR2 YSLEER. The germline V and J ends were trimmed by 4 bases and 4 bases, with 10 bases remaining between them. CDR3 length equals 13 residues. The CDR3 DNA sequence: TGCGCCAGCAGCCGAACCAAATTCTATGGCTACACCTTC. This gives the protein CASSRTKFYGYTF.

The J gene is TRBJ1-3, the V gene TRBV4-3, with D tentatively TRBD1 (5 bases). Per the germline V gene, CDR1 is LGHNA and CDR2 is YSLEER. The CDR3 extends over 15 amino acids. V was trimmed by 5 bases and J by 2 bases, leaving 13 bases between them. The CDR3 is CASSYAGSTGNTIYF. For the CDR3, the DNA is TGCGCCAGCAGCTACGCAGGGTCTACTGGAAACACCATATATTTT.

This clone was seen a few times. The V call is TRBV19, the J call TRBJ1-1; D not resolved. CDR1 and CDR2 from the germline V gene are LNHDA and SQIVND (reference sequence). This CDR3 has 12 residues. V was cut by 2 bases and J by 3 bases, with 4 bases left in between. The CDR3 sequence: CASSIMDTEAFF. DNA for the CDR3: TGTGCCAGTAGTATAATGGACACTGAAGCTTTCTTT.

J is TRBJ1-5 and V is TRBV19, with 7 positions matching TRBD1. The CDR3 spans 15 residues. V lost 1 base to trimming and J lost 5 bases; unmatched junction nucleotides: 5. Germline CDR1 is LNHDA and CDR2 is SQIVND (reference sequence). The CDR3 spells CASSIGGTVYQPQHF. The CDR3 nucleotides are TGTGCCAGTAGTATAGGGGGGACAGTATATCAGCCCCAGCATTTT.

The CDR3 nucleotides read TGTGCCAGCAGGGACAGGCTTAGCTCCTACGAGCAGTACTTC. It encodes CASRDRLSSYEQYF. This rearrangement joins TRBV27 to TRBJ2-7; TRBD1 aligns across 7 bases. The CDR3 consists of 14 residues. Germline V gives CDR1 MNHEY, CDR2 SMNVEV (reference sequence). The trim removed 6 bases at V and 0 bases at J, leaving 5 bases unmatched.

The CDR3 spells CASSFPGLAGVGEQFF. The CDR3 nucleotides read TGTGCCAGCAGCTTTCCGGGACTAGCGGGAGTAGGTGAGCAGTTCTTC. The rearrangement joins TRBV5-6 to TRBJ2-1; 14 positions match TRBD2. Germline trimming cut 2 bases from V and 9 bases from J; bases unmatched to any gene: 7. This CDR3 is built from 16 residues. Germline-derived CDR1 and CDR2 are SGHDT and YYEEEE.

The V call is TRBV7-6, the J call TRBJ2-6, with D uncertain. V lost 2 bases and J 0 bases, leaving 2 bases between the germline ends. The CDR3 contains 14 residues. Germline lookup yields CDR1 SGHVS and CDR2 FNYEAQ. CDR3 residues: CASSLNSGANVLTF. CDR3 in DNA: TGTGCCAGCAGCTTAAACTCTGGGGCCAACGTCCTGACTTTC.

V gene TRBV18 combines with J gene TRBJ1-2, with D uncertain. Germline V gives CDR1 KGHSH, CDR2 LQKENI. V was trimmed by 2 bases and J by 1 base, leaving 11 bases between them. CDR3 length equals 15 residues. The DNA for the CDR3 is TGTGCCAGCTCACCATTGGCAGGAGATAACTATGGCTACACCTTC. Translation: CASSPLAGDNYGYTF.

The chain recombines TRBV25-1 with TRBJ1-1, with 9 bases identical to TRBD1. Germline CDR1 is MGHDK and CDR2 is SYGVNS. The V and J ends lost 6 bases and 2 bases, in that order; junction bases with no gene match: 7. The CDR3 spans 15 residues. This chain's CDR3 is CASSPTTGGNTEAFF. The DNA of the CDR3 is TGTGCCAGCAGCCCCACGACAGGGGGTAACACTGAAGCTTTCTTT.

The rearrangement uses TRBV6-5 and TRBJ1-1; the D gene is possibly TRBD1 (5 bases). V dropped 3 bases and J dropped 1 base, with 9 bases sitting between them. The CDR3 contains 14 residues. The germline gives CDR1 MNHEY, CDR2 SVGAGI. CDR3 sequence (DNA): TGTGCCAGCAGTTATAAGCAGGGGAACACTGAAGCTTTCTTT. Its protein is CASSYKQGNTEAFF.

The sample holds a few counts of this clone. V gene TRBV13 combines with J gene TRBJ2-3; D is possibly TRBD2 (7 bases). Germline V gene sequence: CDR1 PRHDT, CDR2 FYEKMQ (reference sequence). The CDR3 contains 15 residues. V was cut by 4 bases and J by 2 bases, with 13 bases left in between. The chain's CDR3 is CASSSGGSFTDTQYF. The CDR3 nucleotides are TGTGCCAGCAGCTCGGGGGGCAGTTTCACAGATACGCAGTATTTT.

The V gene is TRBV9, the J gene TRBJ2-3; 13 bases agree with TRBD2. This CDR3 has 16 amino acids. Unmatched junction bases numbered 1, after V lost 0 bases and J lost 3 bases. Germline values: CDR1 SGDLS, CDR2 YYNGEE. Here the CDR3 DNA reads TGTGCCAGCAGCGTAGGGACTAGCGGGAGTACAGATACGCAGTATTTT. It is translated as CASSVGTSGSTDTQYF.

This rearrangement joins TRBV5-4 to TRBJ1-2; D not certain. The CDR3 is 12 residues long. CDR1 SGHNT and CDR2 YYREEE come from the germline V gene (reference sequence). The V end was cut by 0 bases, the J end by 4 bases, with 4 bases between. CDR3 residues: CASSLDIYGYTF. The CDR3 region has the DNA TGTGCCAGCAGCTTGGATATCTATGGCTACACCTTC. The entire variable domain, with the rest obtained from reference TRBV5-4 and TRBJ1-2, is as follows: ETGVTQSPTHLIKTRGQQVTLRCSSQSGHNTVSWYQQALGQGPQFIFQYYREEENGRGNFPPRFSGLQFPNYSSELNVNALELDDSALYLCASSLDIYGYTFGSGTRLTVV.

The gene calls are TRBV2 and TRBJ1-2; D is perhaps TRBD1 (6 bases). V was shortened by 7 bases and J by 0 bases, with 12 bases between the two germline ends. Germline values: CDR1 SNHLY, CDR2 FYNNEI. The CDR3 covers 14 residues. CDR3 in amino acids: CASTERTANYGYTF. The CDR3 nucleotides are TGTGCCAGCACCGAGAGGACAGCTAACTATGGCTACACCTTC.

This chain uses TRBV9 with TRBJ2-1; D not certain. Trimming removed 1 base at V and 5 bases at J, with 7 bases between. This CDR3 region has 13 residues. Germline CDR1 reads SGDLS; CDR2 reads YYNGEE. The CDR3 region has the DNA TGTGCCAGCAGCGTATTAGTAAACAATGAGCAGTTCTTC. Its protein is CASSVLVNNEQFF.

The chain uses TRBV19 and TRBJ2-5; 7 positions match TRBD2. With 5 bases clipped from V and 3 bases from J, the junction kept 6 bases outside the gene matches. The CDR3 consists of 14 residues. Germline V gene data show CDR1 as LNHDA and CDR2 as SQIVND (reference sequence). The CDR3 DNA reads TGTGCCAGTAGTCCCTGGGCGGGAGAAGAGACCCAGTACTTC. This encodes CASSPWAGEETQYF.